These 21 T cell receptor beta chains were sequenced from one sample in a study of cytotoxic CD8 clonotypes in ibrutinib-treated CLL. Produced via immunoSEQ multiplex PCR; TCRdb's table is partial and in-frame only. Here the sample spans around 150,000 clones, approximately 90% being singletons. The sample here was PBMCs, taken at disease progression, from a patient treated with ibrutinib. The receptors shown here come from a human donor with chronic lymphocytic leukemia.

V is TRBV18 and J is TRBJ1-2; D not certain. Germline CDR1 is KGHSH and CDR2 is LQKENI. V was shortened by 3 bases and J by 1 base, with 6 bases between the two germline ends. This CDR3 spans 13 amino acids. CDR3 residues: CASSPGDNYGYTF. The DNA of the CDR3 is TGTGCCAGCTCACCCGGGGATAACTATGGCTACACCTTC.

This clone appeared once. The rearrangement links TRBV7-2 to TRBJ2-7, with D hard to call. The CDR3 sequence is 11 residues long. Trimming cost V 4 bases and J 2 bases, with 3 bases left between them. Germline V lookup: CDR1 SGHTA, CDR2 FQGNSA. The CDR3 DNA reads TGTGCCAGCAGCTCAACCTACGAGCAGTACTTC. It translates to CASSSTYEQYF.

The genes are TRBV11-3 and TRBJ2-7; tentative D call: TRBD1 (6 bases). This CDR3 has 14 residues. Germline CDR1 and CDR2: SGHNT and YENEEA. V dropped 0 bases and J dropped 5 bases, with 11 bases sitting between them. CDR3: CASSLESGADEQYF. The CDR3 bases are TGTGCCAGCAGCTTAGAGTCAGGGGCCGACGAGCAGTACTTC.

The chain carries TRBV12-5 and TRBJ2-1; D not certain. CDR3 length: 15 amino acids. Trimming removed 3 bases from V and 5 bases from J, with 14 bases in between. Germline V gene sequence: CDR1 LGHNT, CDR2 FRNRAP. The CDR3 coding sequence is TGTGCTAGTGGTTTAGAGGACCTACCGAACAATGAGCAGTTCTTC. This encodes CASGLEDLPNNEQFF.

The chain combines TRBV29-1 with TRBJ2-1, with 10 bases aligning to TRBD2. Losses at the gene ends were 5 bases for V and 6 bases for J; bases not matched to a gene: 16. CDR3 length: 17 amino acids. CDR1 SQVTM and CDR2 ANQGSEA come from the germline V gene. Here the CDR3 DNA reads TGCAGCGTTCTCCCTTACCTTATAGCGGGAGGAGTCAATGAGCAGTTCTTC. It translates to CSVLPYLIAGGVNEQFF.

In nucleotides, the CDR3 is TGTGCCAGCAGCTTGGAGCAAGCGGGGTATAACACAGATACGCAGTATTTT. It is translated as CASSLEQAGYNTDTQYF. The chain joins TRBV5-8 to TRBJ2-3; 7 positions agree with TRBD2. Looked up from germline, CDR1 is SGHTS and CDR2 is YDEGEE. Losses at the gene ends were 0 bases for V and 2 bases for J; bases not matched to a gene: 9. This CDR3 region has 17 residues. The full variable domain, its missing parts supplied by reference TRBV5-8 and TRBJ2-3, is EAGVTQSPTHLIKTRGQQATLRCSPISGHTSVYWYQQALGLGLQFLLWYDEGEERNRGNFPPRFSGRQFPNYSSELNVNALELEDSALYLCASSLEQAGYNTDTQYFGPGTRLTVL.

The chain uses TRBV29-1 and TRBJ1-3; D unclear. V dropped 7 bases and J dropped 0 bases, with 7 bases sitting between them. Germline V gene sequence: CDR1 SQVTM, CDR2 ANQGSEA. This CDR3 spans 12 amino acids. The CDR3 here is CSARNSGNTIYF. The CDR3 nucleotides read TGCAGCGCACGTAACTCTGGAAACACCATATATTTT.

Remarks on this clone: Germline is not matched at one junction end, which may reflect a read error. The chain uses TRBV30 and TRBJ1-2; D might be TRBD1 (6 bases). The V gene's germline CDR1 is GTSNPN and CDR2 SVGIG (reference sequence). This CDR3 comprises 13 residues. In DNA, the CDR3 is TGTGCCTGGAGTGCCGATTTAGGGGGGGGCCTAATATTC. Its protein product is CAWSADLGGGLIF.

The V gene is TRBV7-9, the J gene TRBJ1-2, with D possibly matching TRBD1 (6 bases). This CDR3 has 14 amino acids. The V and J ends lost 5 bases and 4 bases respectively, with 14 bases between them. From germline, CDR1 is SEHNR and CDR2 FQNEAQ (reference sequence). The CDR3 protein is CASSTTGHSYGYTF. The CDR3 DNA reads as TGTGCCAGCAGCACGACAGGACATAGCTATGGCTACACCTTC.

The chain is built from TRBV19 and TRBJ2-1, with D maybe TRBD2 (6 bases). V gave up 6 bases and J gave up 5 bases, with 17 bases separating them. Germline V gene sequence: CDR1 LNHDA, CDR2 SQIVND (reference sequence). The CDR3 runs to 15 residues. The CDR3 DNA reads as TGTGCCAGTAGGGGATCGATTTGGACTAACAATGAGCAGTTCTTC. Encoded protein: CASRGSIWTNNEQFF.

V and J are TRBV4-2 and TRBJ1-3, with D unclear. Germline V gene lookup returns CDR1 LGHNA and CDR2 YNFKEQ. V dropped 4 bases and J dropped 2 bases, with 12 bases sitting between them. There are 15 residues in the CDR3. The CDR3 spells CASSREGSTGNTIYF. The CDR3 DNA is TGTGCCAGCAGCCGAGAAGGGTCAACTGGAAACACCATATATTTT.

The chain has TRBV7-3 and TRBJ2-1; no definite D call. The CDR3 is 18 residues long. V shed 2 bases and J shed 0 bases, with 17 bases lying between them. Germline loops: CDR1 SGHTA, CDR2 FQGTGA. The CDR3 coding sequence is TGTGCCAGCAGCTTAGAGTCTCCCCTAACGAGCTCCTACAATGAGCAGTTCTTC. This gives the protein CASSLESPLTSSYNEQFF. The variable domain in full, completed from reference TRBV7-3 and TRBJ2-1, reads GAGVSQTPSNKVTEKGKYVELRCDPISGHTALYWYRQSLGQGPEFLIYFQGTGAADDSGLPNDRFFAVRPEGSVSTLKIQRTERGDSAVYLCASSLESPLTSSYNEQFFGPGTRLTVL.

This clone showed up just a few times. The rearrangement links TRBV2 to TRBJ1-2, with a possible D match to TRBD1 (5 bases). CDR3 size: 15 residues. V lost 2 bases and J 3 bases, leaving 13 bases between the germline ends. Germline CDR1 is SNHLY and CDR2 is FYNNEI. The CDR3 nucleotides read TGTGCCAGCAGTGAAAACCGGACACCATACTATGGCTACACCTTC. This gives the protein CASSENRTPYYGYTF.

This clone was seen a single time. The chain carries TRBV5-1 and TRBJ2-2, with D hard to call. V gave up 0 bases and J gave up 1 base, with 7 bases separating them. Germline V gene data show CDR1 as SGHRS and CDR2 as YFSETQ. CDR3 length: 15 amino acids. In nucleotides, the CDR3 is TGCGCCAGCAGCTTGGGGCCGTTGAACACCGGGGAGCTGTTTTTT. Encoded protein: CASSLGPLNTGELFF.

The chain joins TRBV4-1 to TRBJ2-3, with 11 nucleotides matching TRBD1. CDR3 length: 18 amino acids. J was trimmed by 4 bases and V by 0 bases; bases with no gene match: 9. CDR1 MGHRA and CDR2 YSYEKL come from the germline V gene. CDR3 in DNA: TGCGCCAGCAGCCAAGAAAGGGGGACAGGGGGTTTGTCAGATACGCAGTATTTT. Translated: CASSQERGTGGLSDTQYF.

The V call is TRBV29-1, the J call TRBJ1-1; D remains unclear. There are 14 residues in the CDR3. Germline V lookup: CDR1 SQVTM, CDR2 ANQGSEA. V shed 5 bases and J shed 1 base, with 14 bases lying between them. CDR3 bases: TGCAGCGTTAATCCCCCTCTGAGGAACACTGAAGCTTTCTTT. It encodes CSVNPPLRNTEAFF.

V usage is TRBV5-1 and J usage is TRBJ2-7; D uncertain. The CDR3 is 14 amino acids. Germline assignment: CDR1 SGHRS and CDR2 YFSETQ. Trimming removed 4 bases from V and 2 bases from J, with 13 bases in between. CDR3 sequence: CASSINGRPYEQYF. CDR3 coding DNA: TGCGCCAGCAGCATTAACGGACGGCCCTACGAGCAGTACTTC.

This sequence joins TRBV9 and TRBJ2-7; 8 bases fit TRBD2. This CDR3 is built from 15 residues. Unmatched junction bases numbered 5, after V lost 3 bases and J lost 0 bases. Germline V gene sequence: CDR1 SGDLS, CDR2 YYNGEE. CDR3: CASSAVAGSSYEQYF. CDR3 sequence (DNA): TGTGCCAGCAGCGCTGTAGCGGGAAGCTCCTACGAGCAGTACTTC.

This chain uses TRBV6-5 with TRBJ2-5; 9 nucleotides agree with TRBD2. Germline V gene lookup returns CDR1 MNHEY and CDR2 SVGAGI. With 4 bases clipped from V and 5 bases from J, the junction kept 8 bases outside the gene matches. CDR3 length: 15 amino acids. Here the CDR3 DNA reads TGTGCCAGCAGTTTCCTTAGCGGGAGTTGGGAGACCCAGTACTTC. This encodes CASSFLSGSWETQYF.

This clone has just a few counts. V usage is TRBV5-4 and J usage is TRBJ2-5; tentative D call: TRBD1 (6 bases). CDR3 length: 15 residues. Deletions cut 0 bases from V and 4 bases from J, with 13 bases between. Germline V CDR1 and CDR2: SGHNT, YYREEE (reference sequence). DNA for the CDR3: TGTGCCAGCAGCTTGGAGGCAGGGGTCGGAGAGACCCAGTACTTC. Its translation: CASSLEAGVGETQYF.

This chain uses TRBV11-3 with TRBJ2-1; 12 bases agree with TRBD1. The J segment lost 8 bases and the V segment lost 4 bases, leaving 6 bases of the junction unmatched. The CDR3 extends over 15 amino acids. Germline V gene data show CDR1 as SGHNT and CDR2 as YENEEA. The CDR3 nucleotides read TGTGCCAGCAGCTCGGGACAGGGGGCTCGGCATGAGCAGTTCTTC. As protein: CASSSGQGARHEQFF.